This T cell receptor beta chain is from a study of regulatory T cells in long-lasting Graves disease (dated by TCRdb to the early 2020s). Describing the broader study: In the newly diagnosed Graves' disease group, patients had been taking antithyroid drugs for less than 3 months. The study was registered as a clinical trial and conducted in China. A total of around 35 samples were covered by TCR sequencing, comprising approximately 13 persistent and around 20 newly diagnosed Graves' disease patients. Peripheral blood TCR sequencing and RNA sequencing compared persistent Graves' disease patients with newly diagnosed Graves' disease patients. General findings and caveats noted by the study authors: Only peripheral blood was studied, because thyroid tissue, the primary lesion, was inaccessible. Patients with persistent disease shared more public clonotypes (approximately 2,500) than newly diagnosed patients did (more than 900). Sequencing and analysis were restricted to the TCR beta chain. Compared with newly diagnosed patients, patients with persistent Graves' disease had lower TCR Shannon entropy and fewer highly expanded clones, which suggests clonal expansion. TRBV28, TRBJ1-2 and TRBJ2-5 were preferentially used in persistent disease, while TRBV20-1 and TRBJ2-1 were favored in newly diagnosed disease. The authors noted that the small sample size was a limitation that may lower accuracy.

This clonotype has a count of ten or more. Its recognized antigen is unknown. No much larger clonotype is one base removed from it; base qualities were not supplied. Including cysteine and phenylalanine, the CDR3 has 13 amino acids. Only the CDR3 DNA is retained, 39 bases long and in frame from the first base. The germline V gene yields MDHEN for CDR1 and SYDVKM for CDR2. At the junction V is shortened by 6 bases and J by 7 bases; bases outside the gene matches: 8. Receptor amplification or capture employed multiplex PCR. Sequencing relied on an Illumina HiSeq 4000. To build TCR beta libraries, CDR3 regions were amplified by Arm-PCR using iRepertoire HTBI primers. PCR products were gel purified before sequencing. The source study handled its data this way. Gene usage analysis of CDR3 amino acid clonotypes used the 60 to 75 TRBV and fewer than 15 TRBJ segments found across samples. COPE and FqMerger were used to merge the filtered high-quality paired reads into contigs. BLAST was used to align contigs to the IMGT TRBV, TRBD and TRBJ reference genes, and CDR3 was defined following IMGT. Clonotypes above 0.1% frequency were classified as highly expanded clones. Shannon entropy served as the measure of repertoire diversity, while the Gini coefficient captured V-J evenness. A clonotype found in more than one individual was treated as public. Using fastp at Q25 and MiXCR, TCRdb reprocessed the public reads and kept productive beta chains. When rows share a CDR3 protein, they turn into one entry using the most common DNA and genes. None of the V and J calls come from the authors' own analysis; TCRdb made them. This sample comprises 350,000 to 500,000 distinct CDR3 sequences, around 13% of them detected only once. Together, the top ten hold about 15% of the sample.

Sample time point, as interpreted from the label and publication: newly diagnosed GD, antithyroid drugs for less than 3 months. For both TCR sequencing and RNA sequencing, RNA was extracted from PBMCs using TRIzol. Graves' disease was diagnosed according to American Thyroid Association guidelines. Patients for the study were recruited at an endocrinology department in Xi'an, China. Each patient gave around 9 milliliters of peripheral blood, collected in an EDTA anticoagulant tube. Ficoll Paque Plus density gradient separation was used to isolate PBMCs, and no further T cell sorting was performed. An Agilent 2100 Bioanalyzer and agarose gel were used to check RNA quality, and a NanoDrop 2000 was used to measure RNA concentration. These records were also assigned to another study, of T cells in Graves' hyperthyroidism and ophthalmopathy. The second source states: Graves' hyperthyroidism was defined as stable when no progression to ophthalmopathy occurred over 18 months of follow-up. The hyperthyroidism patients were between 18 and 65 years old and newly diagnosed, with a disease duration of less than 2 months. Any patient with an uncontrolled infection, another autoimmune disease, pregnancy or lactation was excluded. Diagnoses relied on clinical symptoms, serum thyroxine and TRAb, thyroid ultrasound and orbital computed tomography. The first round of RT-PCR for the TCR CDR3 was performed with the HTBI primer set and the Qiagen OneStep RT-PCR kit. Most expanded thyroid clonotypes (frequency above 0.001) were also detected in blood, a finding suggesting that blood repertoires may reflect thyroid immune responses. A model built on a 13 V-J signature distinguished ophthalmopathy from stable hyperthyroidism, reaching roughly 88% sensitivity and around 81% specificity in cross-validation and 80%/75% in testing. In validation, the model predicted progression to ophthalmopathy with about 71% sensitivity and approximately 72% specificity, a median of around 6.6 months before onset. A discovery cohort of approximately 97 patients, approximately 45 with Graves' ophthalmopathy and over 55 with stable Graves' hyperthyroidism, was used to find distinguishing TCR V-J signatures. An independent validation cohort of under 20 hyperthyroidism patients and approximately 17 patients who later progressed to ophthalmopathy tested prospective prediction of ophthalmopathy. The approximately 97 discovery patients were randomly divided into training and test sets at a 7:3 ratio. In addition, the study compared T-cell repertoires in thyroid tissue and in blood from a handful of Graves' hyperthyroidism patients. After blood sampling, hyperthyroidism patients were treated with methimazole at a starting dose of 30 mg daily, and ophthalmopathy patients were treated with high-dose intravenous methylprednisolone. A second multiplex PCR round built the libraries, followed by size selection and purification. Libraries were sequenced paired-end with 100 bp reads on an Illumina HiSeq2000. Raw data were processed with SOAPnuke, discarding reads with adapters, uncalled bases, mean Phred below 15, or no exact constant-primer or identifier match. COPE v1.2.5 was used to merge high-quality paired reads, and clonotypes were defined as unique nucleotide sequences. Clonotypes were aligned to IMGT TRBV, TRBD and TRBJ reference segments using MiTCR v1.1. The analysis included only V-J combinations with a frequency above 0.0001, which together covered approximately 99% of the repertoires. A TCS score was defined as the ratio of F50 (clonal expansion) to E x V (chaos), with BLOSUM62-based TCRdist applied between CDR3 peptides within each V-J. Welch's t-statistics and random forest reduced 500 to 550 V-J features to 13, which were used in a naive Bayes classifier (R e1071). No statistical method was used to fix the sample size in advance, and group allocation was not hidden from the investigators. TCR Vbeta CDR3 sequencing of around 130 peripheral blood samples (under 45 ophthalmopathy, about 75 hyperthyroidism and approximately 17 progressor patients) is reported in the paper.

The sample consisted of peripheral blood mononuclear cells (PBMCs), taken at new diagnosis, from a patient treated with antithyroid drugs. This receptor was identified in a woman aged 45-59 years with Graves disease. Donor details come from another sample of the same person, matched by shared clones. The V and J genes are TRBV28 and TRBJ1-1, with 7 central nucleotides matching TRBD1. The nucleotides read TGTGCCAGCAGACTGGGACAGCTCCTTGAAGCTTTCTTT. Its protein is CASRLGQLLEAFF. Extended through the reference TRBV28 and TRBJ1-1 proteins, this CDR3 yields the full variable domain: DVKVTQSSRYLVKRTGEKVFLECVQDMDHENMFWYRQDPGLGLRLIYFSYDVKMKEKGDIPEGYSVSREKKERFSLILESASTNQTSMYLCASRLGQLLEAFFGQGTRLTVV.